Listed below are T cell receptor beta chains from one sample, sequenced in a study of blood T cell repertoires in COVID-19. Clones were read by immunoSEQ multiplex PCR, and TCRdb kept only the in-frame ones, dropping some. The table shows about 42,000 clones, with 85% to 95% occurring only once. Sequencing was carried out using peripheral blood. The receptors were sampled from a human donor in a cohort sampled during active COVID-19. Both conserved end residues are part of each CDR3. Each record gives: D gene, V gene, J gene, CDR3 DNA, CDR3 protein. D genes are given only for firm matches.

NA	TRBV6-6	TRBJ2-5	TGTGCCAGCAGGGCGGGGACCGTGGGGACCCAGTACTTC	CASRAGTVGTQYF
NA	TRBV30	TRBJ2-5	TGTGCCTGGAGCGACTCATTAGAGACCCAGTACTTC	CAWSDSLETQYF
TRBD2	TRBV9	TRBJ2-3	TGTGCCAGCAGCTCTGGGACTAGCGGGAGGTATGGGACAGATACGCAGTATTTT	CASSSGTSGRYGTDTQYF
TRBD2	TRBV15	TRBJ2-7	TGTGCCACCAGCAGGGGGGGACTAGCGAGTTCCTACGAGCAGTACTTC	CATSRGGLASSYEQYF
NA	TRBV13	TRBJ2-7	TGTGCCAGCAGCTTAGGCCTTGGCGGCAGCTCCTACGAGCAGTACTTC	CASSLGLGGSSYEQYF
NA	TRBV19	TRBJ1-6	TGTGCCAGTAGTATAGAACTGAGGACAGCCTATAATTCACCCCTCCACTTT	CASSIELRTAYNSPLHF
NA	TRBV11-3	TRBJ2-7	TGTGCCAGCAGCCGTAGCGGCTACGAGCAGTACTTC	CASSRSGYEQYF
NA	TRBV7-8	TRBJ2-7	TGTGCCAGCAGCTTTTCTGTCGAGCAGTACTTC	CASSFSVEQYF
TRBD2	TRBV10-3	TRBJ2-1	TGTGCCATCAGTGAGGGGATGCTGACTAGCGGGAGGGGTGAGCAGTTCTTC	CAISEGMLTSGRGEQFF
TRBD2	TRBV7-8	TRBJ2-3	TGTGCCAGCAGCTTGTTAAAGTTTGAAGCGGGAGGTACCTCTCCCACAGATACGCAGTATTTT	CASSLLKFEAGGTSPTDTQYF
NA	TRBV5-4	TRBJ2-5	TGTGCCAGCAGCTTAGGGGCAGGGGCGAAAGAGACCCAGTACTTC	CASSLGAGAKETQYF
TRBD1	TRBV9	TRBJ2-5	TGTGCCAGCAGCGTTCGGACAGGGGGTTCAGAGACCCAGTACTTC	CASSVRTGGSETQYF
TRBD2	TRBV27	TRBJ2-3	TGTGCCAGCAGTAGCCTGGCGGGAGGCCTCACAGATACGCAGTATTTT	CASSSLAGGLTDTQYF
NA	TRBV7-2	TRBJ2-7	TGTGCCAGCAGCTCCAGGGCCCTAGCGAGACGACACGAGCAGTACTTC	CASSSRALARRHEQYF
TRBD1	TRBV5-6	TRBJ2-4	TGTGCCAGCAGCCGCCGAGTAACAGGGGGCGAAAACATTCAGTACTTC	CASSRRVTGGENIQYF
TRBD1	TRBV12-3/TRBV12-4	TRBJ2-7	TGTGCCAGCAGCCTGGGACAGTACTACGAGCAGTACTTC	CASSLGQYYEQYF